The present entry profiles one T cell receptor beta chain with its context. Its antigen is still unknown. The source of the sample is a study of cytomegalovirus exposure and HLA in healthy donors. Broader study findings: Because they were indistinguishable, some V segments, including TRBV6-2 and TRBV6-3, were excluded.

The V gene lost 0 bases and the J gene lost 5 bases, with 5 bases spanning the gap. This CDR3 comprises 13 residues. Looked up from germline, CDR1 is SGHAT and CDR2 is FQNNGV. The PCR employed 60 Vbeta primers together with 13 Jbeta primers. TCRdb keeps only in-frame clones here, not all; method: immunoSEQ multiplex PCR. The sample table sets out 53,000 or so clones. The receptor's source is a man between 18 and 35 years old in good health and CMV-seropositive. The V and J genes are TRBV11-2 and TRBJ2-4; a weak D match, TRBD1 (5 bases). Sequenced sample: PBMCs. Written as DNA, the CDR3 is TGTGCCAGCAGCTTAGACAGGGAAAACATTCAGTACTTC. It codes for CASSLDRENIQYF.